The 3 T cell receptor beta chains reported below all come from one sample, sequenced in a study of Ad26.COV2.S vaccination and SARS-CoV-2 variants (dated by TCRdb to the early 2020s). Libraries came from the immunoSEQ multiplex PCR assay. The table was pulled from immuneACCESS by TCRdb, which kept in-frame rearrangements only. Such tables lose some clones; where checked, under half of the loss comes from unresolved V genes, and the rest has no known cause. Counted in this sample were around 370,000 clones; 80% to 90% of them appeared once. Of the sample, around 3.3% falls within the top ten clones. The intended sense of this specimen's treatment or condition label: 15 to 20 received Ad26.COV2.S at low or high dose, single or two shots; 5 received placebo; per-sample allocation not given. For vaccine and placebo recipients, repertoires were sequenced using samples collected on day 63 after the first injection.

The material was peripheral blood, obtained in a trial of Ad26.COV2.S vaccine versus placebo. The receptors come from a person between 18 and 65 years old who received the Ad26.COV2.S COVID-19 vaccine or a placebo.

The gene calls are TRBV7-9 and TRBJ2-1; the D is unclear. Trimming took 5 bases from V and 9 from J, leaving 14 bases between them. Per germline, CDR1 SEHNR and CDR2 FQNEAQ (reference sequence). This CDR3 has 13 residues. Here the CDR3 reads CASSPPTSIEQFF. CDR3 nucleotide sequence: TGTGCCAGCAGCCCCCCGACCTCTATTGAGCAGTTCTTC. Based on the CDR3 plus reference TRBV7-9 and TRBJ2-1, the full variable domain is DTGVSQNPRHKITKRGQNVTFRCDPISEHNRLYWYRQTLGQGPEFLTYFQNEAQLEKSRLLSDRFSAERPKGSFSTLEIQRTEQGDSAMYLCASSPPTSIEQFFGPGTRLTVL.

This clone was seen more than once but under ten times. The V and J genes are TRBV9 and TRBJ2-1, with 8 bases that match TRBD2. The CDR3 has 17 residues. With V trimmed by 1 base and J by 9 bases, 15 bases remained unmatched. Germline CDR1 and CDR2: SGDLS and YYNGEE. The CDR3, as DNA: TGTGCCAGCAGCGTAAGCTCTTTCGGGGGGGCGAGTGGTGAGCAGTTCTTC. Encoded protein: CASSVSSFGGASGEQFF.

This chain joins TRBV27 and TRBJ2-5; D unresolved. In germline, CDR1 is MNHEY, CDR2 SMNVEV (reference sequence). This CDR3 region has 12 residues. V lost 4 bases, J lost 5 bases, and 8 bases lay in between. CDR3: CASSSSSETQYF. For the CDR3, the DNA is TGTGCCAGCAGTTCTTCTTCGGAGACCCAGTACTTC.